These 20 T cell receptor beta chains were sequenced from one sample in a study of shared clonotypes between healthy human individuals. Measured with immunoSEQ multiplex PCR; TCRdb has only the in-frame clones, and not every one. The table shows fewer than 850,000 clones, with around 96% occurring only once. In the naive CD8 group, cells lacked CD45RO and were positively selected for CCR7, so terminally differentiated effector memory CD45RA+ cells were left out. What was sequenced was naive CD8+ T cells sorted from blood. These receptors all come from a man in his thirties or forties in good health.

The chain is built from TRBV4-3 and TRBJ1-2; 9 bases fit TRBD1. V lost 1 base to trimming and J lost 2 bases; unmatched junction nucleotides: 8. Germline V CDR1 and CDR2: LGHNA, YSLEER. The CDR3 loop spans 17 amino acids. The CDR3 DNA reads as TGCGCCAGCAGCCAAGTGGCCGCGGGACAGGGCAACTATGGCTACACCTTC. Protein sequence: CASSQVAAGQGNYGYTF.

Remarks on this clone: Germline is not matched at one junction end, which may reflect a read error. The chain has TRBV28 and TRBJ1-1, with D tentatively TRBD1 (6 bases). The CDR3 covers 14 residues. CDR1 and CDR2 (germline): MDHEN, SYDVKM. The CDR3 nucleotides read TGTGCCAGCACTTTAGCAGGGGTCGGCACTGAAGCTTTCTTT. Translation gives CASTLAGVGTEAFF.

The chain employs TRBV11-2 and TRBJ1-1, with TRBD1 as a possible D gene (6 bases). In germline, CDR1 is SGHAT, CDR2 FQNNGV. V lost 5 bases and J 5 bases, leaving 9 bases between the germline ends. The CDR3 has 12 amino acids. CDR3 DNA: TGTGCCAGCAGCGGAACAGGGACTGAAGCTTTCTTT. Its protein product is CASSGTGTEAFF.

As DNA, the CDR3 is TGTGCCAGCATTGTAAGCGGGAGTGTCACAGATACGCAGTATTTT. Translation gives CASIVSGSVTDTQYF. The rearrangement joins TRBV27 to TRBJ2-3, with 8 bases aligning to TRBD2. Germline CDR1 reads MNHEY; CDR2 reads SMNVEV (reference sequence). The CDR3 loop spans 15 amino acids. V shed 7 bases and J 2 bases; nucleotides not matched to a gene: 8.

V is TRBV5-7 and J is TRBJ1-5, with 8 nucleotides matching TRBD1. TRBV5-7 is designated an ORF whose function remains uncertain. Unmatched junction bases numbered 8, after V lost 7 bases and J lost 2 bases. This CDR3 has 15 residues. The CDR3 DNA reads TGTGCCAGCCGCGTCAGGGGGCCTGGCAATCAGCCCCAGCATTTT. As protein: CASRVRGPGNQPQHF.

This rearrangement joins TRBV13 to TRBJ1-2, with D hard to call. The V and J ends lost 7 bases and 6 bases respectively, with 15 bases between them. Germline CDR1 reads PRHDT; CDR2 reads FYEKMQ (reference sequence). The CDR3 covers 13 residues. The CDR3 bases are TGTGCCAGCAACCTTATTCCGGCTAATGGCTACACCTTC. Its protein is CASNLIPANGYTF.

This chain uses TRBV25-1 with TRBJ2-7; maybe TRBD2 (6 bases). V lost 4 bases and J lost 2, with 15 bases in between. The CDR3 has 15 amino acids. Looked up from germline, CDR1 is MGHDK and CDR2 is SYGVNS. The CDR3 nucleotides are TGTGCCAGCAGTGGAACTCAGGGAGGCGCCTACGAGCAGTACTTC. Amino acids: CASSGTQGGAYEQYF.

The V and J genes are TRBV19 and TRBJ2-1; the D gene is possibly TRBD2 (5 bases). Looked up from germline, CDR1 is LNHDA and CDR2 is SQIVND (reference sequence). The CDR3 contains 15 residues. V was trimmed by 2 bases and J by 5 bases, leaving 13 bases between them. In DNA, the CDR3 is TGTGCCAGTAGTATACCCGGTACGGGGAACAATGAGCAGTTCTTC. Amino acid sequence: CASSIPGTGNNEQFF.

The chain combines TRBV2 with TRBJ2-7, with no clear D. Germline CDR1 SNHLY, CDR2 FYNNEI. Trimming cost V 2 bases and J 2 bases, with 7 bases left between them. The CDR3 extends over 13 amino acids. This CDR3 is CASSEIRTYEQYF. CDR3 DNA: TGTGCCAGCAGTGAAATCAGGACCTACGAGCAGTACTTC.

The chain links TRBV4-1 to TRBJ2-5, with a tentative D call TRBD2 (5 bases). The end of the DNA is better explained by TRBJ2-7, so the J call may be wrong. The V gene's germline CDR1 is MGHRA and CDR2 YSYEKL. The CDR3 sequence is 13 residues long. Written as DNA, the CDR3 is TGCGCCAGCAGCCAAGATTCGGGATACGAGCAGTACTTC. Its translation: CASSQDSGYEQYF.

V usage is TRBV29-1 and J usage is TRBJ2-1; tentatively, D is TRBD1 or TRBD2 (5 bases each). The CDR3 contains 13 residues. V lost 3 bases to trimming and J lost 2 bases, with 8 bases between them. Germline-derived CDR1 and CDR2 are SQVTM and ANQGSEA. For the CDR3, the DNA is TGCAGCGTTGAGGTGGGACCCTACAATGAGCAGTTCTTC. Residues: CSVEVGPYNEQFF.

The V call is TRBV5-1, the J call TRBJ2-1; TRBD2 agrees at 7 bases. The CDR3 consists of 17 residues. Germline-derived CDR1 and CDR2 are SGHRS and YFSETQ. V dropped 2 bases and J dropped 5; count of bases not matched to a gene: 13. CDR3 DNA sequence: TGCGCCAGCAGCTTACCGTTTCTGCGGGAGAACCACAATGAGCAGTTCTTC. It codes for CASSLPFLRENHNEQFF.

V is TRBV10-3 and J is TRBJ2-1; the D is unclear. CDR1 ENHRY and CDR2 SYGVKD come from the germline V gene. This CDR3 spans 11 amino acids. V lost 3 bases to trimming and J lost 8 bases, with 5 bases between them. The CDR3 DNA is TGTGCCATCAGTGAACAATATGAGCAGTTCTTC. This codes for CAISEQYEQFF.

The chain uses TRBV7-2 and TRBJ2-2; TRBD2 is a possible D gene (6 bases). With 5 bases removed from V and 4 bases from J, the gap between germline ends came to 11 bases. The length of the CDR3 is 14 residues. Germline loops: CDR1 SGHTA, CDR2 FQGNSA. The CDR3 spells CASSGGTFTGELFF. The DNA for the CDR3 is TGTGCCAGCAGCGGGGGGACCTTCACCGGGGAGCTGTTTTTT.

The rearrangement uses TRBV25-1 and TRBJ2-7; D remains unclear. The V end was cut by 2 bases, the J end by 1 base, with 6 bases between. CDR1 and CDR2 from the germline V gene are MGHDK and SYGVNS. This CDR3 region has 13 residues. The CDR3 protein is CASSEIGSYEQYF. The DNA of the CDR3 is TGTGCCAGCAGTGAAATAGGGTCCTACGAGCAGTACTTC.

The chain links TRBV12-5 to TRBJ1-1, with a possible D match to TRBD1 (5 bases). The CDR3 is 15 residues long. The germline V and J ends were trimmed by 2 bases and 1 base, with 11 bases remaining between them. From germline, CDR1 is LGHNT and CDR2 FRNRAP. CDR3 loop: CASGLNVGENTEAFF. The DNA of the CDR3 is TGTGCTAGTGGTTTGAATGTGGGGGAGAACACTGAAGCTTTCTTT.

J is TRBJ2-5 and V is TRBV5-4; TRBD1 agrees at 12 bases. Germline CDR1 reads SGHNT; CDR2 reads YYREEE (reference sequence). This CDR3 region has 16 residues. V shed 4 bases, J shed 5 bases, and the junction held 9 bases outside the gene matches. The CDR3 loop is CASSDTGTGGVETQYF. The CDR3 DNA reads TGTGCCAGCAGCGATACCGGGACAGGGGGCGTTGAGACCCAGTACTTC.

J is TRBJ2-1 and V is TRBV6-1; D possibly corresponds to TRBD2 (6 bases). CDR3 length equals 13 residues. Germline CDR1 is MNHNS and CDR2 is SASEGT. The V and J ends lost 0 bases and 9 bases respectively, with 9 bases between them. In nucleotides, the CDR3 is TGTGCCAGCAGTGAAGCCCCCGGGGGTGAGCAGTTCTTC. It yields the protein CASSEAPGGEQFF.

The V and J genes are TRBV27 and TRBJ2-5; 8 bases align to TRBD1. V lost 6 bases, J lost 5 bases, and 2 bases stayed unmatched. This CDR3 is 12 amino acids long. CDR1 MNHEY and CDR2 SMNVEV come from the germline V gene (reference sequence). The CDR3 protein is CASSPGGETQYF. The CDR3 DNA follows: TGTGCCAGCAGCCCAGGGGGCGAGACCCAGTACTTC.

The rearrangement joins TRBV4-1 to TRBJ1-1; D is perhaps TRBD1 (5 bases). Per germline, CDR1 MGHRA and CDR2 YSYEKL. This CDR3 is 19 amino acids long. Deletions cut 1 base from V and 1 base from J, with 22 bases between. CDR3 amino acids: CASSQADDSAVVGNTEAFF. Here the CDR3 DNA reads TGCGCCAGCAGCCAAGCAGACGACAGCGCCGTGGTAGGGAACACTGAAGCTTTCTTT.